Listed below are T cell receptor beta chains from one sample, sequenced in a study of shared clonotypes between healthy human individuals. The repertoire was sequenced with immunoSEQ multiplex PCR; TCRdb's copy has only in-frame clones and lacks some. This table holds about 1.5 million clones, around 97% found once. Sample: naive CD4+ T cells sorted from blood. Receptors originate from a man younger than 45 in good health. Each CDR3 is given with its conserved first and last residue. D genes are given only for firm matches.

>NA|TRBJ2-3|TRBV7-3
CASSLNPGVEVQYF
>NA|TRBJ1-1|TRBV6-6
CASSSRVIHTEAFF
>NA|TRBJ2-3|TRBV20-1
CSARGGDTQYF
>NA|TRBJ2-3|TRBV19
CASSIRGGTRTDTQYF
>NA|TRBJ1-2|TRBV18
CASSPLQGNGHAGYTF
>NA|TRBJ2-7|TRBV27
CASSLHGGRGFYEQYF
>TRBD2|TRBJ2-7|TRBV5-6
CASSQAGGPAVEQYF
>NA|TRBJ1-1|TRBV14
CASSQESRNTEAFF
>TRBD1|TRBJ1-5|TRBV6-6
CASQAGGRSNQPQHF
>TRBD2|TRBJ2-1|TRBV10-3
CAISGGGSSYNEQFF
>NA|TRBJ2-5|TRBV27
CASSWGGGGQETQYF
>NA|TRBJ2-1|TRBV5-4
CASSLRTVYNEQFF
>NA|TRBJ2-2|TRBV27
CASSSQRLTGELFF
>TRBD2|TRBJ2-1|TRBV29-1
CSVPTSGRINEQFF
>TRBD1|TRBJ2-2|TRBV4-3
CASSQRQGPNTGELFF
>NA|TRBJ2-7|TRBV14
CASSHYRREIDEQYF
>NA|TRBJ1-2|TRBV19
CASRIRSGYGYTF
>TRBD2|TRBJ2-3|TRBV9
CASTMTGTSGDTQYF
>NA|TRBJ2-3|TRBV25-1
CASSDRTDTQYF
>TRBD2|TRBJ2-1|TRBV11-2
CASSSIASGLAAPNEQFF
>TRBD2|TRBJ2-1|TRBV7-2
CASSLSSSGTEQFF
>NA|TRBJ2-1|TRBV5-6
CASSFRAQGSNEQFF
>NA|TRBJ2-7|TRBV5-6
CASSLGRGLSYEQYF
>NA|TRBJ2-3|TRBV11-3
CASSLQGTDTQYF
>NA|TRBJ1-3|TRBV7-2
CASSRVKRGTGNTIYF
>NA|TRBJ1-3|TRBV6-1
CASSGRISGNTIYF
>TRBD1|TRBJ2-5|TRBV27
CASSLKADRAQETQYF
>NA|TRBJ1-4|TRBV27
CASSRPGTNEKLFF
>TRBD1|TRBJ1-3|TRBV18
CASSPATGVSGNTIYF
>TRBD1|TRBJ2-1|TRBV10-3
CAINSDRVTFF
>NA|TRBJ1-5|TRBV6-1
CASSEAGGVNQPQHF
>NA|TRBJ1-5|TRBV28
CASSFFLGGNQPQHF
>TRBD1|TRBJ2-5|TRBV7-8
CASSPQDQGVGETQYF
>NA|TRBJ1-2|TRBV7-2
CASSLGGSLDGYTF
>NA|TRBJ2-7|TRBV28
CASSLGMNAYEQYF
>NA|TRBJ2-1|TRBV28
CASSPHTGQGYNEQFF
>NA|TRBJ2-7|TRBV28
CASSFSGMLHEQYF
>TRBD2|TRBJ2-7|TRBV28
CASSLLSLGLAGADEQYF
>NA|TRBJ2-1|TRBV1
CTSSRLTSYNEQFF
>NA|TRBJ1-2|TRBV6-1
CASSDPWEGGSDYGYTF
>TRBD2|TRBJ2-7|TRBV14
CASSQGTSGSSYEQYF
>TRBD1|TRBJ2-7|TRBV5-1
CASSLGTGSGEQYF
>NA|TRBJ1-1|TRBV4-3
CASSLGAVRLSEAFF
>TRBD1|TRBJ1-4|TRBV2
CASGKGGLQNEKLFF
>NA|TRBJ2-3|TRBV5-3
CARSFMAGHADTQYF
>NA|TRBJ1-2|TRBV11-3
CASSLHKGEGYTF
>TRBD2|TRBJ2-3|TRBV7-2
CASSLSGTTVRTDTQYF
>NA|TRBJ2-7|TRBV7-2
CASSLAAGNYEQYF
>NA|TRBJ2-1|TRBV28
CASSLAGSRHNEQFF
>NA|TRBJ2-1|TRBV18
CASSPMQGRVNEQFF
>NA|TRBJ2-2|TRBV29-1
CSVRFLLGGQRELFF
>NA|TRBJ2-1|TRBV5-4
CASSLSNNEQFF
>NA|TRBJ2-7|TRBV9
CASSVGPESYEQYF
>NA|TRBJ1-2|TRBV6-5
CASSYSRVGWGYTF
>NA|TRBJ2-1|TRBV7-9
CASSWPTSSPSYNEQFF